This TCR beta chain came from a study of T cells after yellow fever vaccination. The V gene's germline CDR1 is SGHNT and CDR2 YYREEE (reference sequence). The CDR3 sequence is 14 residues long. From the 5' RACE reads, TCRdb called clonotypes with MiXCR, one entry per CDR3 protein. The repertoire holds approximately 510,000 distinct CDR3 sequences, with 21% as singletons. Concerning this clonotype itself: At one boundary the junction diverges from the germline segment, which might be a read error.

The TCR originated in a man between 18 and 29 years old who received the YFV17D yellow fever vaccine. The chain carries TRBV5-4 and TRBJ2-7, with 8 bases lining up with TRBD1. The source was PBMCs, collected more than 20 days after the first yellow fever vaccination. The CDR3 region has the DNA TGTGCCGGCAGCCCCGACAGGGGTTGGGACGAGCAGTACTTC. This codes for CAGSPDRGWDEQYF.